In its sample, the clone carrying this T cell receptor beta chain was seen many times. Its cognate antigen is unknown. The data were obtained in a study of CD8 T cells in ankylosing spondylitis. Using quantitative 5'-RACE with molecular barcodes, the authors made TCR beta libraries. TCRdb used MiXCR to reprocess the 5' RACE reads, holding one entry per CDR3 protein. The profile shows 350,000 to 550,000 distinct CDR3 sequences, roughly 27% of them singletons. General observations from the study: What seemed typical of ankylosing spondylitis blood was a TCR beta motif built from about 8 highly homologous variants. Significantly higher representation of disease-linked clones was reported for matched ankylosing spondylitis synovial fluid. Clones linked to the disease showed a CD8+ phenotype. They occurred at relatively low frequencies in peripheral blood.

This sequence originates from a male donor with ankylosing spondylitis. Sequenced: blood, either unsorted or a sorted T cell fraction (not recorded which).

The CDR3 sequence is CASSLGIPNQPQHF. For the CDR3, the DNA is TGTGCCAGCAGTTTAGGCATCCCCAATCAGCCCCAGCATTTT. The rearrangement links TRBV12-3 or TRBV12-4 to TRBJ1-5; D uncertain. This CDR3 spans 14 amino acids. The V and J ends lost 1 base and 3 bases respectively, with 7 bases between them.